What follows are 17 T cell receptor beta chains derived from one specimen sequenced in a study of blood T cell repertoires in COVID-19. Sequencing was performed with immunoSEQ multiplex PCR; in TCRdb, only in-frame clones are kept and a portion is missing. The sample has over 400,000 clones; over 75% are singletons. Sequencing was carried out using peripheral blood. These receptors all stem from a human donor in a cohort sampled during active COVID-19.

The CDR3 DNA reads as TGCGCCAGCAGCCGGCGGAGCGGGAGTGTTTACGAGCAGTACTTC. Translating it yields CASSRRSGSVYEQYF. The chain links TRBV5-1 to TRBJ2-7; 8 nucleotides line up with TRBD2. V trimming: 4 bases; J trimming: 4 bases; junction bases outside the gene matches: 10. The germline V gene has CDR1 SGHRS and CDR2 YFSETQ. The CDR3 has 15 residues.

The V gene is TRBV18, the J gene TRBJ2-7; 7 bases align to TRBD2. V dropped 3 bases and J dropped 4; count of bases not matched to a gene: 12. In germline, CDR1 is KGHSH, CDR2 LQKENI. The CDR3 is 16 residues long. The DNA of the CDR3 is TGTGCCAGCTCACCTAGAAGTGGGGGGGGAACATACGAGCAGTACTTC. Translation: CASSPRSGGGTYEQYF.

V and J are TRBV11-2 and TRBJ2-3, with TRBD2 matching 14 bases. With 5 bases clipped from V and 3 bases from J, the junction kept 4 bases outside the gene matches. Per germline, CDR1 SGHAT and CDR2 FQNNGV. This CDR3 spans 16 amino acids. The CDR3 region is CASSRRLAGGTDTQYF. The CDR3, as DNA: TGTGCCAGCAGCCGTCGACTAGCGGGAGGGACAGATACGCAGTATTTT.

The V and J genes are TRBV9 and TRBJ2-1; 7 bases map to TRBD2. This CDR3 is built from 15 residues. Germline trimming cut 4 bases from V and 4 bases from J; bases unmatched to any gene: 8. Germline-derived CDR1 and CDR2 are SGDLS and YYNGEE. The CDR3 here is CASSTLGGLYNEQFF. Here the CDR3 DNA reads TGTGCCAGCAGCACTCTGGGAGGGCTTTACAATGAGCAGTTCTTC. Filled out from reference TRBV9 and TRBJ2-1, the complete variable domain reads DSGVTQTPKHLITATGQRVTLRCSPRSGDLSVYWYQQSLDQGLQFLIQYYNGEERAKGNILERFSAQQFPDLHSELNLSSLELGDSALYFCASSTLGGLYNEQFFGPGTRLTVL.

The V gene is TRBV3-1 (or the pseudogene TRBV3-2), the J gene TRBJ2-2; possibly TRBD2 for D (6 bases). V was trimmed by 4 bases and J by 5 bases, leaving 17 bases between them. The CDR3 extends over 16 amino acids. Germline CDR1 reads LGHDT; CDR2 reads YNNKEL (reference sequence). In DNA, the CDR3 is TGTGCCAGCAGCCGACCGCCGGGGGTTCAAACCGGGGAGCTGTTTTTT. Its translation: CASSRPPGVQTGELFF.

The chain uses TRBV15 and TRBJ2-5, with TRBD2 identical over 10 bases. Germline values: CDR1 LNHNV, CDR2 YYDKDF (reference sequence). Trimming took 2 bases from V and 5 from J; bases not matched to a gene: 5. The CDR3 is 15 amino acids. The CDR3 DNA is TGTGCCACCAGCAGACCCGGGACTAGCGTGGAGACCCAGTACTTC. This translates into CATSRPGTSVETQYF.

The DNA of the CDR3 is TGTGCCAGCAGCTTAAAGGGGAGCGGGACCTACGAGCAGTACTTC. Amino acids: CASSLKGSGTYEQYF. This chain uses TRBV7-8 with TRBJ2-7; TRBD2 matches at 7 bases. The CDR3 spans 15 residues. V shed 2 bases and J 2 bases; nucleotides not matched to a gene: 6. CDR1 and CDR2 from the germline V gene are SGHVS and FQNEAQ.

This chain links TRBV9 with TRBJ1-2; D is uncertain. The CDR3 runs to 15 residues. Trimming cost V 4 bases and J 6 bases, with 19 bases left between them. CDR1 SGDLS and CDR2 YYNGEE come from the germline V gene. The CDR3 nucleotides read TGTGCCAGCAGCTTGTCGGCGACGGGGTCCAATGGCTACACCTTC. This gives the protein CASSLSATGSNGYTF.

CDR3: CASSLSSGRADTQYF. Here the CDR3 DNA reads TGTGCCAGCAGCTTATCTAGCGGGAGGGCAGATACGCAGTATTTT. The chain recombines TRBV7-3 with TRBJ2-3, with TRBD2 matching over 12 bases. Trimming took 2 bases from V and 4 from J; bases not matched to a gene: 1. The germline gives CDR1 SGHTA, CDR2 FQGTGA. The CDR3 spans 15 residues.

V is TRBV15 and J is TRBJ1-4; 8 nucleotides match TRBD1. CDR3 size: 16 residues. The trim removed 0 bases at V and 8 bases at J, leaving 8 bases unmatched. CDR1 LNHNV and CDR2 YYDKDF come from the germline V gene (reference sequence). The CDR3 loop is CATSRDLTGAGEKLFF. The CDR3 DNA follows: TGTGCCACCAGCAGAGATCTGACAGGGGCGGGAGAAAAACTGTTTTTT. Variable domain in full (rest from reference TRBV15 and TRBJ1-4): DAMVIQNPRYQVTQFGKPVTLSCSQTLNHNVMYWYQQKSSQAPKLLFHYYDKDFNNEADTPDNFQSRRPNTSFCFLDIRSPGLGDTAMYLCATSRDLTGAGEKLFFGSGTQLSVL.

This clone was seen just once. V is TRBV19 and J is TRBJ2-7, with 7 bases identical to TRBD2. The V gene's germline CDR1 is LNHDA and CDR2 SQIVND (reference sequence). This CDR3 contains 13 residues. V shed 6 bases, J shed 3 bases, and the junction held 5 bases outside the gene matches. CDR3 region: CASRASGDYEQYF. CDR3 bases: TGTGCCAGTAGGGCGAGCGGGGACTACGAGCAGTACTTC.

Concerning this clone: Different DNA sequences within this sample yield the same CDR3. The chain's CDR3 is CASSQRDRGDGYTF. Here the CDR3 DNA reads TGTGCCAGCAGCCAACGGGACAGGGGAGATGGCTACACCTTC. The chain employs TRBV3-1 (or the pseudogene TRBV3-2) and TRBJ1-2; 10 bases agree with TRBD1. The CDR3 runs to 14 residues. CDR1 is LGHDT, CDR2 YNNKEL, per germline (reference sequence). V lost 2 bases, J lost 6 bases, and 3 bases stayed unmatched.

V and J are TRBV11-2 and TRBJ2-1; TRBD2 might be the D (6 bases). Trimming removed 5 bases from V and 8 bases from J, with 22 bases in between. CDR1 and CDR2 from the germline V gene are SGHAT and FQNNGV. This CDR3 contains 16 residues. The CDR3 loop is CASSPGGAGISHEQFF. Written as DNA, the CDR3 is TGTGCCAGCAGCCCCGGGGGAGCGGGCATCTCCCATGAGCAGTTCTTC.

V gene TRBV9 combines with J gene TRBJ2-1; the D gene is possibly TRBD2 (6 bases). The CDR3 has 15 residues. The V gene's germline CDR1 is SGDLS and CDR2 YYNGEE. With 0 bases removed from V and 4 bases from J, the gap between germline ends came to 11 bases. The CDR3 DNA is TGTGCCAGCAGCGTAGCACCGGGAGCTTACAATGAGCAGTTCTTC. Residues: CASSVAPGAYNEQFF.

This chain's CDR3 is CASSPTNGQGIYGYTF. As DNA, the CDR3 is TGTGCCAGCTCACCTACTAATGGACAGGGGATCTATGGCTACACCTTC. V gene TRBV18 combines with J gene TRBJ1-2; 9 bases fit TRBD1. V gave up 3 bases and J gave up 4 bases; unmatched junction bases: 9. The germline CDR1 and CDR2 sequences are KGHSH and LQKENI. The CDR3 consists of 16 residues.

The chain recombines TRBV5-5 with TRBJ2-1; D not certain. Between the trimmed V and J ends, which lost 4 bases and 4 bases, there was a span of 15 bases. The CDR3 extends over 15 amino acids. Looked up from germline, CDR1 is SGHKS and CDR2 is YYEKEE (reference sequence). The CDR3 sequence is CASSPGSLPYNEQFF. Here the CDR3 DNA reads TGTGCCAGCAGCCCCGGGTCTCTCCCTTACAATGAGCAGTTCTTC.

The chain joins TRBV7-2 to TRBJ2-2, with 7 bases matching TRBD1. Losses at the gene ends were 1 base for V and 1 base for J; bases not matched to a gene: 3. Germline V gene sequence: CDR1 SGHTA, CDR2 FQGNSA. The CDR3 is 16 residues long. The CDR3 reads CASSLVGGLNTGELFF. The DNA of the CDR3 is TGTGCCAGCAGCTTAGTAGGGGGCCTGAACACCGGGGAGCTGTTTTTT.